These 24 T cell receptor beta chains were sequenced from one sample in a study of chronic HIV infection and antiretroviral therapy. From the 5' RACE reads, TCRdb called clonotypes with MiXCR, one entry per CDR3 protein. The sample shows more than 40,000 distinct CDR3 sequences, approximately 20% of them seen only once. The sample comprised peripheral blood. The receptors derive from an adult who had HIV and had not received antiretroviral therapy, or was an uninfected healthy control (not recorded which).

This clonotype was detected ten times or more. The CDR3 sequence is CASSHLFGTGPNQPQHF. The DNA of the CDR3 is TGCGCCAGCAGCCACTTGTTCGGGACAGGCCCTAATCAGCCCCAGCATTTT. The chain carries TRBV4-1 and TRBJ1-5, with 8 bases that match TRBD1. Germline V gene lookup returns CDR1 MGHRA and CDR2 YSYEKL. The CDR3 consists of 17 residues. The junction had 11 bases not matched to a gene; V was cut back by 3 bases and J by 4 bases.

This clonotype was observed at least ten times. The gene calls are TRBV6-5 and TRBJ1-1, with 7 nucleotides matching TRBD1. The V gene's germline CDR1 is MNHEY and CDR2 SVGAGI. Losses at the gene ends were 2 bases for V and 10 bases for J; bases not matched to a gene: 1. CDR3 length: 11 amino acids. Here the CDR3 reads CASSYGDRAFF. In nucleotides, the CDR3 is TGTGCCAGCAGTTACGGGGACAGAGCTTTCTTT.

This clonotype turned up a few times. The rearrangement links TRBV15 to TRBJ2-7; TRBD2 matches at 7 bases. The junction had 5 bases not matched to a gene; V was cut back by 4 bases and J by 2 bases. The CDR3 has 14 amino acids. The V gene's germline CDR1 is LNHNV and CDR2 YYDKDF (reference sequence). The CDR3 reads CATSTPGLPYEQYF. The CDR3 nucleotides read TGTGCCACCAGCACCCCGGGACTACCCTACGAGCAGTACTTC.

The CDR3 is CASSYGTGYQETQYF. CDR3 in DNA: TGTGCCAGCAGTTATGGGACAGGGTACCAAGAGACCCAGTACTTC. The genes are TRBV6-6 and TRBJ2-5; 9 nucleotides align to TRBD1. V was clipped by 3 bases and J by 0 bases; unmatched bases: 2. Germline V gives CDR1 MNHNY, CDR2 SVGAGI (reference sequence). There are 15 residues in the CDR3.

The rearrangement links TRBV5-1 to TRBJ1-1; perhaps TRBD1 as D (5 bases). Germline V gene sequence: CDR1 SGHRS, CDR2 YFSETQ. The CDR3 contains 14 residues. Trimming left V 3 bases short and J 2 bases short, with 11 bases between. The CDR3 region is CASSSAGTNTEAFF. CDR3 bases: TGCGCCAGCAGCTCTGCAGGGACTAACACTGAAGCTTTCTTT.

The chain employs TRBV29-1 and TRBJ1-4; D gene unclear. Germline CDR1 SQVTM, CDR2 ANQGSEA. Trimming left V 6 bases short and J 12 bases short, with 17 bases between. The CDR3 extends over 12 amino acids. The CDR3 DNA reads as TGCAGCGTCTTGCCCACCCGGGGAGAACTGTTTTTT. It codes for CSVLPTRGELFF.

J is TRBJ2-1 and V is TRBV29-1; 8 nucleotides line up with TRBD2. Germline V gives CDR1 SQVTM, CDR2 ANQGSEA. The CDR3 spans 14 residues. The CDR3 sequence: CSTSPLAGYNEQFF. CDR3 DNA: TGCAGTACCTCGCCCCTAGCGGGTTACAATGAGCAGTTCTTC.

This clonotype showed up just once. This rearrangement joins TRBV12-3 or TRBV12-4 to TRBJ1-4; 7 bases align to TRBD1. The ends lost 5 bases at V and 8 bases at J; junction bases unmatched: 8. CDR3 length: 14 amino acids. The CDR3 protein is CASSLRTGGEKLFF. CDR3 nucleotides: TGTGCCAGCAGTCTTAGGACAGGCGGCGAAAAACTGTTTTTT.

The chain combines TRBV10-2 with TRBJ1-2, with D uncertain. Germline values: CDR1 WSHSY, CDR2 SAAADI. Trimming left V 5 bases short and J 4 bases short, with 11 bases between. The CDR3 contains 13 residues. The CDR3 nucleotides are TGCGCCAGCAGTCAACCGGACGCCTATGGCTACACCTTC. This translates into CASSQPDAYGYTF.

In its sample, this clonotype was seen a few times. The chain is built from TRBV6-6 and TRBJ2-5; 9 bases align to TRBD2. The germline V gene encodes CDR1 MNHNY and CDR2 SVGAGI (reference sequence). The CDR3 is made up of 16 amino acids. The V gene end was trimmed by 3 bases and the J gene end by 1 base; junction bases not matched to a gene: 6. CDR3 sequence: CASSYGVSGGQETQYF. CDR3 in DNA: TGTGCCAGCAGTTATGGAGTTAGCGGGGGCCAAGAGACCCAGTACTTC.

The chain employs TRBV28 and TRBJ2-7, with unresolved D. CDR1 and CDR2 (germline): MDHEN, SYDVKM. CDR3 length: 12 residues. Trimming shortened V by 2 bases and J by 9 bases, and 11 bases separated the two germline ends. The CDR3 sequence is CASSLMKRAQYF. CDR3 in DNA: TGTGCCAGCAGTTTAATGAAGAGAGCGCAGTACTTC.

The J gene is TRBJ2-5, the V gene TRBV20-1, with D maybe TRBD2 (5 bases). Germline CDR1 DFQATT, CDR2 SNEGSKA (reference sequence). V was trimmed by 6 bases and J by 0 bases, leaving 14 bases between them. The CDR3 runs 14 residues. The CDR3 loop is CSAPRDGYQETQYF. The DNA for the CDR3 is TGCAGTGCCCCTCGGGATGGGTACCAAGAGACCCAGTACTTC.

This clonotype has just a few counts. The chain uses TRBV2 and TRBJ2-7, with a weak D call TRBD1 (6 bases). The CDR3 contains 14 residues. Germline assignment: CDR1 SNHLY and CDR2 FYNNEI. Trimming left V 2 bases short and J 4 bases short, with 12 bases between. Here the CDR3 DNA reads TGTGCCAGCAGTGAAAGGGGGACCCAATACGAGCAGTACTTC. It codes for CASSERGTQYEQYF.

The J gene is TRBJ2-2, the V gene TRBV12-3 or TRBV12-4; perhaps TRBD2 as D (5 bases). The CDR3 covers 15 residues. V dropped 10 bases and J dropped 5 bases, with 20 bases sitting between them. The CDR3 region is CATRTGPRGTGELFF. CDR3 sequence (DNA): TGTGCCACCCGAACGGGTCCCCGAGGGACCGGGGAGCTGTTTTTT.

The rearrangement uses TRBV5-1 and TRBJ2-3, with 7 bases lining up with TRBD1. Germline V gene sequence: CDR1 SGHRS, CDR2 YFSETQ. Unmatched junction bases numbered 8, after V lost 7 bases and J lost 0 bases. This CDR3 is 15 amino acids long. The CDR3 DNA sequence: TGCGCCAGCTCCTTACCGGGACAGAGCACAGATACGCAGTATTTT. It yields the protein CASSLPGQSTDTQYF.

V usage is TRBV5-1 and J usage is TRBJ1-5; TRBD1 matches at 7 bases. Germline values: CDR1 SGHRS, CDR2 YFSETQ. The length of the CDR3 is 15 residues. After removal of 1 base from V and 2 bases from J, the junction contained 3 bases not matched to a gene. This CDR3 is CASSLTGVGNQPQHF. The CDR3, as DNA: TGCGCCAGCAGCTTGACAGGGGTCGGCAATCAGCCCCAGCATTTT.

The rearrangement links TRBV7-9 to TRBJ2-4; no clear D gene. The ends were cut back, 4 bases at V and 0 bases at J, with 7 bases in the middle. CDR3 length: 14 amino acids. The germline V gene has CDR1 SEHNR and CDR2 FQNEAQ (reference sequence). The CDR3 reads CASSSPPAKNIQYF. In nucleotides, the CDR3 is TGTGCCAGCAGCTCCCCTCCAGCCAAAAACATTCAGTACTTC.

The genes are TRBV28 and TRBJ2-3; possibly TRBD1 for D (6 bases). Trimming removed 3 bases from V and 2 bases from J, with 12 bases in between. Germline-derived CDR1 and CDR2 are MDHEN and SYDVKM. CDR3 length equals 15 residues. CDR3 nucleotide sequence: TGTGCCAGCAGTTTGGAACAGGGAACCACAGATACGCAGTATTTT. Protein: CASSLEQGTTDTQYF.

This clonotype was picked up one time. This chain uses TRBV28 with TRBJ2-5; 12 positions match TRBD1. CDR1 and CDR2 (germline): MDHEN, SYDVKM. The CDR3 runs to 15 residues. V was clipped by 4 bases and J by 5 bases; unmatched bases: 5. The CDR3 spells CASSSSGTGGETQYF. DNA of the CDR3: TGTGCCAGCAGTTCGTCCGGGACAGGGGGCGAGACCCAGTACTTC.

The chain joins TRBV20-1 to TRBJ2-1; D is possibly TRBD1 or TRBD2 (5 bases each). The CDR3 contains 13 residues. CDR1 and CDR2 from the germline V gene are DFQATT and SNEGSKA (reference sequence). V was shortened by 5 bases and J by 11 bases, with 19 bases between the two germline ends. The CDR3 DNA reads as TGCAGTGCTCCCACGGGTCCGCAGGGACAGCAGTTCTTC. It translates to CSAPTGPQGQQFF.

The rearrangement links TRBV7-6 to TRBJ2-1, with 11 bases matching TRBD2. Per the germline V gene, CDR1 is SGHVS and CDR2 is FNYEAQ. Germline trimming cut 3 bases from V and 7 bases from J; bases unmatched to any gene: 5. The CDR3 has 15 amino acids. DNA for the CDR3: TGTGCCAGCAGCTTTTTAGCGGGAGGGGGGAATGAGCAGTTCTTC. It specifies CASSFLAGGGNEQFF.

A few counts support this clonotype. The CDR3 region has the DNA TGTGCCAGCAGTTTGTTAGGCCCCGGGACAGGGCCAGACTATGGCTACACCTTC. Protein: CASSLLGPGTGPDYGYTF. V is TRBV28 and J is TRBJ1-2, with 9 nucleotides matching TRBD1. This CDR3 has 18 amino acids. CDR1 MDHEN and CDR2 SYDVKM come from the germline V gene. Losses at the gene ends were 3 bases for V and 3 bases for J; bases not matched to a gene: 14.

The J gene is TRBJ1-2, the V gene TRBV19; unclear D gene. Looked up from germline, CDR1 is LNHDA and CDR2 is SQIVND (reference sequence). With 5 bases removed from V and 8 bases from J, the gap between germline ends came to 15 bases. The CDR3 runs to 13 residues. CDR3 sequence: CASSDRSLGGYTF. In DNA form, the CDR3 reads TGTGCCAGTAGTGACCGATCCTTGGGGGGCTACACCTTC.

The V call is TRBV28, the J call TRBJ1-2, with D uncertain. This CDR3 is built from 13 residues. Germline V gene sequence: CDR1 MDHEN, CDR2 SYDVKM. Trimming pared 7 bases from V and 0 bases from J, leaving 9 bases between. CDR3 bases: TGTGCCAGCACGGACGGGCCTAACTATGGCTACACCTTC. It yields the protein CASTDGPNYGYTF.